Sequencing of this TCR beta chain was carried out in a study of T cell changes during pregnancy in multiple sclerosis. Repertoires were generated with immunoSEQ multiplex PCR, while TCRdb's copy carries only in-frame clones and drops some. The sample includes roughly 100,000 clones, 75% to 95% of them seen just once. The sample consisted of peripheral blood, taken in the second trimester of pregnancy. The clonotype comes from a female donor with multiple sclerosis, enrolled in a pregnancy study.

Here the CDR3 reads CASSFGTEAFF. The CDR3, as DNA: TGTGCCAGCAGCTTCGGCACTGAAGCTTTCTTT. V gene TRBV7-8 combines with J gene TRBJ1-1; D gene unclear. Germline assignment: CDR1 SGHVS and CDR2 FQNEAQ. Trimming took off 3 bases at V and 4 bases at J, with 3 bases between the two ends. The CDR3 is made up of 11 amino acids.